This entry is about one T cell receptor beta chain. The antigen remains undetermined. Germline CDR1 and CDR2: LNHDA and SQIVND (reference sequence). Trimming stripped 8 bases from V and 1 base from J, with 13 bases between. The CDR3 covers 14 residues. It was by quantitative 5'-RACE with molecular barcodes that TCR beta libraries were made. Using its own MiXCR run on the 5' RACE reads, TCRdb lists one record per CDR3 protein. This table has under 300,000 distinct CDR3 sequences, roughly 8.6% appearing once. The data stem from a study of CD8 T cells in ankylosing spondylitis. Study-wide points: Reports say disease-linked clones showed up significantly more in matched ankylosing spondylitis synovial fluid. Relatively scarce in peripheral blood, disease-linked clones were CD8+.

This sequence joins TRBV19 and TRBJ2-3, with a tentative D call TRBD2 (5 bases). This TCR was recovered from a male donor with ankylosing spondylitis or in good health (not recorded which). Source material: blood, either unsorted or a sorted T cell fraction (not recorded which). CDR3 sequence (DNA): TGTGCCAGTCAGAGGACTCGAGGCACAGATACGCAGTATTTT. Translating gives CASQRTRGTDTQYF. Using reference TRBV19 and TRBJ2-3 for the parts outside the CDR3, the full variable domain is DGGITQSPKYLFRKEGQNVTLSCEQNLNHDAMYWYRQDPGQGLRLIYYSQIVNDFQKGDIAEGYSVSREKKESFPLTVTSAQKNPTAFYLCASQRTRGTDTQYFGPGTRLTVL.